One sample yielded the 29 T cell receptor beta chains listed below, sequenced in a study of cytomegalovirus exposure and HLA in healthy donors. Profiled with immunoSEQ multiplex PCR; TCRdb holds only in-frame clones, not every one. This table holds roughly 80,000 clones, 94% found once. Sequencing was carried out using PBMCs. The receptor set was obtained from a woman between 18 and 29 years old in good health and CMV-seronegative.

The chain joins TRBV7-9 to TRBJ2-7, with TRBD1 matching 7 bases. Germline V gene data show CDR1 as SEHNR and CDR2 as FQNEAQ (reference sequence). The V gene end was trimmed by 1 base and the J gene end by 2 bases; junction bases not matched to a gene: 8. The CDR3 runs 16 residues. DNA for the CDR3: TGTGCCAGCAGCTTAGAAACTACGGGACAGCCCTACGAGCAGTACTTC. Protein sequence: CASSLETTGQPYEQYF. Full variable domain (rest looked up from reference TRBV7-9 and TRBJ2-7): DTGVSQNPRHKITKRGQNVTFRCDPISEHNRLYWYRQTLGQGPEFLTYFQNEAQLEKSRLLSDRFSAERPKGSFSTLEIQRTEQGDSAMYLCASSLETTGQPYEQYFGPGTRLTVT.

The V gene is TRBV30, the J gene TRBJ1-1; D perhaps matches TRBD1 (5 bases). This CDR3 is 11 amino acids long. Germline lookup yields CDR1 GTSNPN and CDR2 SVGIG (reference sequence). Trimming took 4 bases from V and 11 from J, leaving 14 bases between them. The CDR3 coding sequence is TGTGCCTGGACTAGTCCAGGGAGGGCTTTCTTT. Residues: CAWTSPGRAFF.

This clone has just one count. The chain combines TRBV9 with TRBJ1-2; D remains ambiguous. Trimming removed 4 bases from V and 7 bases from J, with 20 bases in between. CDR1 and CDR2 (germline): SGDLS, YYNGEE. The CDR3 covers 15 residues. The CDR3 DNA reads TGTGCCAGCAGCTCAGCGCTGGGAGGGCAAAGTGGCTACACCTTC. Encoded protein: CASSSALGGQSGYTF.

CDR3 protein: CASTDGHLTLNTEAFF. CDR3 DNA: TGTGCCAGTACCGACGGACACCTTACTTTGAACACTGAAGCTTTCTTT. This chain links TRBV19 with TRBJ1-1; maybe TRBD1 (5 bases). The germline V gene encodes CDR1 LNHDA and CDR2 SQIVND (reference sequence). This CDR3 is 16 amino acids long. The V gene lost 7 bases and the J gene lost 0 bases, with 18 bases spanning the gap.

This chain connects TRBV4-1 to TRBJ2-4; 8 bases are shared with TRBD2. This CDR3 is 15 amino acids long. J was trimmed by 8 bases and V by 1 base; bases with no gene match: 7. The germline CDR1 and CDR2 sequences are MGHRA and YSYEKL. CDR3 nucleotide sequence: TGCGCCAGCAGCCAAGGGAATGCGGGGGGAGACATTCAGTACTTC. This translates into CASSQGNAGGDIQYF.

This sequence joins TRBV6-1 and TRBJ2-1; possibly TRBD1 for D (6 bases). Trimming left V 7 bases short and J 5 bases short, with 18 bases between. The CDR3 runs 15 residues. The germline CDR1 and CDR2 sequences are MNHNS and SASEGT. The chain's CDR3 is CASIIQGLTHNEQFF. CDR3 in DNA: TGTGCCAGCATCATACAGGGCTTGACTCACAATGAGCAGTTCTTC.

CDR3 sequence reads: CASSQADRVEETQYF. The CDR3 region has the DNA TGCGCCAGCAGCCAAGCCGACAGGGTAGAAGAGACCCAGTACTTC. The V gene is TRBV4-1, the J gene TRBJ2-5, with 7 positions matching TRBD1. Germline V gene lookup returns CDR1 MGHRA and CDR2 YSYEKL. V was pared by 1 base and J by 3 bases, with 5 bases of the junction left unmatched. This CDR3 is built from 15 residues.

This chain links TRBV6-1 with TRBJ2-1; 10 bases fit TRBD2. This CDR3 is 16 amino acids long. CDR1 MNHNS and CDR2 SASEGT come from the germline V gene. Unmatched junction bases numbered 8, after V lost 2 bases and J lost 7 bases. DNA for the CDR3: TGTGCCAGCAGTGAATCTGTCCTAGCGGGGGATAATGAGCAGTTCTTC. The encoded protein is CASSESVLAGDNEQFF.

V and J are TRBV28 and TRBJ2-7; possibly TRBD2 for D (5 bases). The CDR3 length is 11 residues. In germline, CDR1 is MDHEN, CDR2 SYDVKM. V lost 4 bases to trimming and J lost 7 bases, with 8 bases between them. Written as DNA, the CDR3 is TGTGCCAGCAGTTCCCGGGAAGAGCAGTACTTC. Amino acids: CASSSREEQYF.

This clone was observed once. The rearrangement uses TRBV5-5 and TRBJ2-5, with D perhaps matching TRBD1 (6 bases). CDR3 length: 14 amino acids. Germline-derived CDR1 and CDR2 are SGHKS and YYEKEE (reference sequence). The V end lost 3 bases, the J end lost 5 bases, and 14 bases lay between the germline ends. This CDR3 is CASSSQGYRETQYF. CDR3 DNA sequence: TGTGCCAGCAGCTCACAGGGTTATCGGGAGACCCAGTACTTC.

The chain has TRBV6-1 and TRBJ2-6; TRBD1 agrees at 7 bases. Germline V gives CDR1 MNHNS, CDR2 SASEGT. CDR3 length equals 15 residues. V shed 5 bases and J 4 bases; nucleotides not matched to a gene: 5. This CDR3 is CASSRQGTGANVLTF. DNA of the CDR3: TGTGCCAGCAGTAGACAGGGAACGGGGGCCAACGTCCTGACTTTC.

The CDR3 protein is CASSALRDIPNYGYTF. The CDR3 DNA follows: TGTGCCAGTAGCGCACTCCGGGACATCCCTAACTATGGCTACACCTTC. The chain couples TRBV19 to TRBJ1-2; the D gene is possibly TRBD1 (6 bases). V gave up 6 bases and J gave up 0 bases, with 17 bases separating them. The germline V gene has CDR1 LNHDA and CDR2 SQIVND (reference sequence). The CDR3 extends over 16 amino acids.

The chain is built from TRBV6-5 and TRBJ2-1; the D gene is possibly TRBD1 (6 bases). Deletions cut 8 bases from V and 4 bases from J, with 9 bases between. The CDR3 covers 12 residues. Germline CDR1 and CDR2: MNHEY and SVGAGI. CDR3 in DNA: TGTGCCAGCGGAAGGGGGTACAATGAGCAGTTCTTC. Encoded protein: CASGRGYNEQFF.

The gene calls are TRBV5-1 and TRBJ2-1; D not resolved. Trimming left V 7 bases short and J 3 bases short, with 11 bases between. CDR1 is SGHRS, CDR2 YFSETQ, per germline. This CDR3 has 13 residues. The CDR3 DNA follows: TGCGCCAGCCGTGGAGATAACTACAATGAGCAGTTCTTC. This sequence encodes CASRGDNYNEQFF.

The chain employs TRBV5-1 and TRBJ2-3; 8 bases agree with TRBD1. This CDR3 contains 15 residues. The J segment lost 1 base and the V segment lost 3 bases, leaving 4 bases of the junction unmatched. Germline CDR1 and CDR2: SGHRS and YFSETQ. CDR3 sequence: CASSSRGRRTDTQYF. CDR3 DNA: TGCGCCAGCAGCTCCAGGGGGCGCCGCACAGATACGCAGTATTTT.

J is TRBJ2-7 and V is TRBV6-5, with 13 bases fitting TRBD2. The CDR3 totals 16 residues. The V and J ends lost 0 bases and 3 bases, in that order; junction bases with no gene match: 2. Germline V lookup: CDR1 MNHEY, CDR2 SVGAGI. CDR3 bases: TGTGCCAGCAGTTACTCCGGGACTAGCGGGGTCTACGAGCAGTACTTC. Its translation: CASSYSGTSGVYEQYF.

The chain employs TRBV5-1 and TRBJ1-1, with 8 bases identical to TRBD1. Per germline, CDR1 SGHRS and CDR2 YFSETQ. The V segment lost 4 bases and the J segment 2 bases; nucleotides outside the gene matches: 16. This CDR3 is 18 amino acids long. CDR3 sequence (DNA): TGCGCCAGCAGCCCCCGGGGTGGGCAGGGGGCAATAAACACTGAAGCTTTCTTT. Translation gives CASSPRGGQGAINTEAFF.

The V and J genes are TRBV30 and TRBJ1-1; a weak D match, TRBD1 (6 bases). The CDR3 runs 13 residues. The germline V gene encodes CDR1 GTSNPN and CDR2 SVGIG (reference sequence). V was shortened by 4 bases and J by 1 base, with 10 bases between the two germline ends. CDR3 residues: CAWNRAPNTEAFF. DNA of the CDR3: TGTGCCTGGAACAGGGCCCCGAACACTGAAGCTTTCTTT.

V is TRBV7-2 and J is TRBJ2-7; 10 bases are shared with TRBD2. J lost 3 bases, V lost 4 bases, and 6 bases had no gene match. Germline CDR1 is SGHTA and CDR2 is FQGNSA. The CDR3 has 15 residues. CDR3 region: CASSSQAGGVYEQYF. CDR3 nucleotides: TGTGCCAGCAGCTCCCAAGCGGGAGGGGTCTACGAGCAGTACTTC.

The chain links TRBV18 to TRBJ2-7; 7 nucleotides agree with TRBD1. V shed 4 bases, J shed 2 bases, and the junction held 2 bases outside the gene matches. The V gene's germline CDR1 is KGHSH and CDR2 LQKENI. This CDR3 has 13 amino acids. The CDR3 DNA reads as TGTGCCAGCTCACTAGGGGGCCCCTACGAGCAGTACTTC. Translated: CASSLGGPYEQYF.

The chain carries TRBV4-1 and TRBJ2-7, with 8 nucleotides matching TRBD1. This CDR3 has 16 amino acids. V lost 0 bases to trimming and J lost 3 bases; unmatched junction nucleotides: 7. The V gene's germline CDR1 is MGHRA and CDR2 YSYEKL. CDR3 amino acids: CASSQERGTGLYEQYF. The CDR3 DNA reads TGCGCCAGCAGCCAAGAGCGAGGGACAGGACTCTACGAGCAGTACTTC.

The chain has TRBV30 and TRBJ2-5, with D hard to call. The V end lost 7 bases, the J end lost 5 bases, and 20 bases lay between the germline ends. This CDR3 spans 14 amino acids. The germline V gene has CDR1 GTSNPN and CDR2 SVGIG (reference sequence). The CDR3, as DNA: TGTGCCTTAATGAATAATTTAGCCCCCGAGACCCAGTACTTC. Its protein is CALMNNLAPETQYF.

The chain combines TRBV4-1 with TRBJ2-4; D is possibly TRBD1 (6 bases). The germline CDR1 and CDR2 sequences are MGHRA and YSYEKL. The CDR3 has 16 amino acids. With 3 bases removed from V and 0 bases from J, the gap between germline ends came to 12 bases. CDR3 protein: CASSHPGQLAKNIQYF. CDR3 nucleotides: TGCGCCAGCAGCCACCCGGGACAACTAGCCAAAAACATTCAGTACTTC.

V and J are TRBV28 and TRBJ1-2; no firm D call. This CDR3 is 12 amino acids long. Trimming removed 2 bases from V and 3 bases from J, with 4 bases in between. Germline CDR1 is MDHEN and CDR2 is SYDVKM. CDR3 sequence: CASSLQYYGYTF. The CDR3 bases are TGTGCCAGCAGTTTACAGTACTATGGCTACACCTTC.

This chain joins TRBV4-2 and TRBJ2-7; possible D gene TRBD2, 5 bases. Germline CDR1 LGHNA, CDR2 YNFKEQ. The CDR3 covers 16 residues. Deletions cut 0 bases from V and 3 bases from J, with 15 bases between. This chain's CDR3 is CASSQESRSGFYEQYF. The DNA for the CDR3 is TGTGCCAGCAGCCAAGAGTCCAGGAGCGGTTTCTACGAGCAGTACTTC.

The chain combines TRBV6-1 with TRBJ1-2; a weak D match, TRBD1 (6 bases). CDR3 length equals 13 residues. Trimming took off 2 bases at V and 2 bases at J, with 6 bases between the two ends. From germline, CDR1 is MNHNS and CDR2 SASEGT. This chain's CDR3 is CASSERGNYGYTF. The CDR3 nucleotides are TGTGCCAGCAGTGAAAGGGGGAACTATGGCTACACCTTC.

This clone was recorded only once. The genes are TRBV6-6 and TRBJ2-5; D uncertain. The CDR3 extends over 14 amino acids. Trimming stripped 0 bases from V and 3 bases from J, with 8 bases between. Germline CDR1 is MNHNY and CDR2 is SVGAGI (reference sequence). The CDR3 sequence: CASSYSQVEETQYF. For the CDR3, the DNA is TGTGCCAGCAGTTACTCCCAAGTAGAAGAGACCCAGTACTTC.

V is TRBV30 and J is TRBJ2-2, with 13 bases lining up with TRBD2. Germline V gene data show CDR1 as GTSNPN and CDR2 as SVGIG (reference sequence). This CDR3 is 16 amino acids long. V dropped 7 bases and J dropped 0; count of bases not matched to a gene: 5. The CDR3 sequence: CASEGLAGSNTGELFF. Written as DNA, the CDR3 is TGTGCCTCGGAGGGACTAGCGGGATCGAACACCGGGGAGCTGTTTTTT.

The rearrangement links TRBV4-3 to TRBJ2-2; D may be TRBD2 (5 bases). This CDR3 is 15 amino acids long. V lost 4 bases, J lost 7 bases, and 16 bases lay in between. Germline V lookup: CDR1 LGHNA, CDR2 YSLEER. The CDR3 bases are TGCGCCAGCAGCCGATATCAGACTACGGGCGGGGAGCTGTTTTTT. Its translation: CASSRYQTTGGELFF.